The sample holds a few counts of the clone carrying this T cell receptor (beta chain). This sample stems from a study of T cells in Graves' hyperthyroidism and ophthalmopathy. Authors of the study amplified TCR beta CDR3 regions from RNA transcripts. Using the HTBI primer set, a first-round RT-PCR was run on the TCR CDR3. TCRdb re-called the multiplex PCR reads through MiXCR, storing one row per CDR3 protein. Of roughly 710,000 distinct CDR3 sequences listed, 30% to 40% were seen once; the top ten hold 31%. The CDR3 sequence is 15 residues long. Germline trimming cut 4 bases from V and 4 bases from J; bases unmatched to any gene: 10. From germline, CDR1 is SGHRS and CDR2 YFSETQ.

The rearrangement joins TRBV5-1 to TRBJ2-5; 7 bases match TRBD2. This sequence originates from a woman between 40 and 50 years old with Graves' hyperthyroidism. Sequenced: blood. DNA for the CDR3: TGCGCCAGCAGCACGGGAGGAGGGGACGGAGAGACCCAGTACTTC. Translated, it gives CASSTGGGDGETQYF.